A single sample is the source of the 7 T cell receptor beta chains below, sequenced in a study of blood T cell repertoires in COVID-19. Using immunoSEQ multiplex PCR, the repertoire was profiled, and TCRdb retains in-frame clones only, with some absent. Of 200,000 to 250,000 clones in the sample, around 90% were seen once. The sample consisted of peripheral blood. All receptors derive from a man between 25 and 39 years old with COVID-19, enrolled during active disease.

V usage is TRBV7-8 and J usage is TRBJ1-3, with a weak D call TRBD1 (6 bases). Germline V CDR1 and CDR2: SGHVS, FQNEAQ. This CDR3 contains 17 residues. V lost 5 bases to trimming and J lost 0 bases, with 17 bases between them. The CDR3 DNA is TGTGCCAGCAGCCTAGGCAGGGGTGTCAGCTCTGGAAACACCATATATTTT. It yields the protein CASSLGRGVSSGNTIYF. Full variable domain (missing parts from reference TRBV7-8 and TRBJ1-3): GAGVSQSPRYKVAKRGQDVALRCDPISGHVSLFWYQQALGQGPEFLTYFQNEAQLDKSGLPSDRFFAERPEGSVSTLKIQRTQQEDSAVYLCASSLGRGVSSGNTIYFGEGSWLTVV.

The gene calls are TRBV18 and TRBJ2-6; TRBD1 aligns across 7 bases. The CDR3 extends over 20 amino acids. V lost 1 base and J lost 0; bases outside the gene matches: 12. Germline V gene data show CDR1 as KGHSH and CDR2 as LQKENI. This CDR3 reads CASSPRQTGDVISGANVLTF. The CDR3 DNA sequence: TGTGCCAGCTCACCACGTCAAACAGGGGACGTAATCTCTGGGGCCAACGTCCTGACTTTC.

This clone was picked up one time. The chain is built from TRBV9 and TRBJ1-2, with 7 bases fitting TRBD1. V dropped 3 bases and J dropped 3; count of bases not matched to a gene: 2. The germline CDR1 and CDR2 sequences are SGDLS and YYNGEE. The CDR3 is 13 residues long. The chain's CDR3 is CASSAGQDYGYTF. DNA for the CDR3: TGTGCCAGCAGCGCAGGACAGGACTATGGCTACACCTTC.

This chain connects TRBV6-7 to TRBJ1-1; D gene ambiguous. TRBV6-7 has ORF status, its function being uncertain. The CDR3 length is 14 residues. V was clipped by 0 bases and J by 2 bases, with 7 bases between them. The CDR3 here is CASSYSWTNTEAFF. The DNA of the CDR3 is TGTGCCAGCAGTTACTCTTGGACTAACACTGAAGCTTTCTTT.

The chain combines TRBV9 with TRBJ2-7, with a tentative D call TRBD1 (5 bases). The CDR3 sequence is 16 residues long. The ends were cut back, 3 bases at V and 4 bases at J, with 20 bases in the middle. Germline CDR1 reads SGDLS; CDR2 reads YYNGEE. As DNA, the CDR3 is TGTGCCAGCAGCGCTCGAACAGGCCCAGCTCCATACGAGCAGTACTTC. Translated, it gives CASSARTGPAPYEQYF. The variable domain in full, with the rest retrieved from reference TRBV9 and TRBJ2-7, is DSGVTQTPKHLITATGQRVTLRCSPRSGDLSVYWYQQSLDQGLQFLIQYYNGEERAKGNILERFSAQQFPDLHSELNLSSLELGDSALYFCASSARTGPAPYEQYFGPGTRLTVT.

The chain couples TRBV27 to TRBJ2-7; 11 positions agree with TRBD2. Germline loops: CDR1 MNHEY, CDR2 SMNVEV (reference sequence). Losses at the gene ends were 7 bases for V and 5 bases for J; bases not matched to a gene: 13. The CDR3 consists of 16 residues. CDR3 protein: CASTIIAGGPINEQYF. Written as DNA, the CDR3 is TGTGCCAGCACCATAATAGCGGGAGGGCCCATTAACGAGCAGTACTTC.

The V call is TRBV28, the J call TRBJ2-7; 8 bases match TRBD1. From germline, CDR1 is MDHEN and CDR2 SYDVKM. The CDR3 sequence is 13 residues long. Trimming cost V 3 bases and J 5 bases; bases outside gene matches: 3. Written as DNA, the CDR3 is TGTGCCAGCAGTTTTCAGGGGGCCCACGAGCAGTACTTC. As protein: CASSFQGAHEQYF. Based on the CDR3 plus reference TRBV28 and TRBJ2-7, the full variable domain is DVKVTQSSRYLVKRTGEKVFLECVQDMDHENMFWYRQDPGLGLRLIYFSYDVKMKEKGDIPEGYSVSREKKERFSLILESASTNQTSMYLCASSFQGAHEQYFGPGTRLTVT.